The clone carrying this T cell receptor (beta chain) was observed a few times. V was cut by 4 bases and J by 0 bases, with 17 bases left in between. This CDR3 spans 17 amino acids. Constant-region reverse primers amplified full-length variable regions, followed by semi-nested Nested Universal Primer A PCR. Using its own MiXCR run on the 5' RACE reads, TCRdb lists one record per CDR3 protein. The data show around 44,000 distinct CDR3 sequences, about 32% seen once. The sample comprised tumor-infiltrating memory CD4+ T cells sorted from the breast tumor. As for subset: memory CD4+ T cells, CD4+CD45RO+CD25-. The chain employs TRBV12-3 or TRBV12-4 and TRBJ2-3; D may be TRBD2 (6 bases). The sequence was obtained from a female donor with breast cancer. In DNA, the CDR3 is TGTGCCAGCAGTTCCTGGGAGGACACCGGAAGCACAGATACGCAGTATTTT. The encoded protein is CASSSWEDTGSTDTQYF.